One sample yielded the 10 T cell receptor beta chains listed below, sequenced in a study of cytomegalovirus exposure and HLA in healthy donors. PCR involved 60 Vbeta and 13 Jbeta primers. TCRdb's copy holds only in-frame clones and misses some; the assay was immunoSEQ multiplex PCR. The profile shows 100,000 or so clones, about 75% of them singletons. The specimen sequenced was PBMCs. The receptors were sampled from a woman aged 40 to 49 in good health and CMV-seropositive.

V and J are TRBV6-1 and TRBJ1-1; tentatively, D is TRBD1 (5 bases). Germline CDR1 reads MNHNS; CDR2 reads SASEGT. V was cut by 6 bases and J by 7 bases, with 12 bases left in between. CDR3 length equals 12 residues. The CDR3 DNA reads as TGTGCCAGCAGCCTCGGACACAGTGAAGCTTTCTTT. This translates into CASSLGHSEAFF.

Only one count was recorded for this clone. The V gene is TRBV7-3, the J gene TRBJ1-1; D not resolved. Germline assignment: CDR1 SGHTA and CDR2 FQGTGA. The CDR3 consists of 14 residues. Trimming cost V 5 bases and J 0 bases, with 10 bases left between them. The CDR3 DNA reads TGTGCCAGCAGCATTTCCACAGTGAACACTGAAGCTTTCTTT. Its protein is CASSISTVNTEAFF.

This chain connects TRBV6-6 to TRBJ1-1; D gene unclear. Trimming cost V 2 bases and J 6 bases, with 7 bases left between them. CDR1 is MNHNY, CDR2 SVGAGI, per germline (reference sequence). CDR3 length: 12 amino acids. Here the CDR3 reads CASSYEGAEAFF. The CDR3 coding sequence is TGTGCCAGCAGTTACGAGGGCGCTGAAGCTTTCTTT.

The chain has TRBV2 and TRBJ2-2; TRBD2 agrees at 10 bases. CDR3 length equals 14 residues. Germline CDR1 SNHLY, CDR2 FYNNEI. The junction had 8 bases not matched to a gene; V was cut back by 10 bases and J by 6 bases. CDR3 region: CANSKRGGSGELFF. The CDR3 DNA reads TGTGCCAACTCAAAGCGGGGGGGCTCCGGGGAGCTGTTTTTT.

V gene TRBV19 combines with J gene TRBJ1-2; D is undetermined. The CDR3 sequence is 15 residues long. Germline values: CDR1 LNHDA, CDR2 SQIVND (reference sequence). The germline V and J ends were trimmed by 4 bases and 4 bases, with 16 bases remaining between them. The CDR3 spells CASSTQQIPAYGYTF. The CDR3 DNA reads as TGTGCCAGTAGTACCCAACAGATCCCTGCCTATGGCTACACCTTC. Complete variable domain (other parts from reference TRBV19 and TRBJ1-2): DGGITQSPKYLFRKEGQNVTLSCEQNLNHDAMYWYRQDPGQGLRLIYYSQIVNDFQKGDIAEGYSVSREKKESFPLTVTSAQKNPTAFYLCASSTQQIPAYGYTFGSGTRLTVV.

The chain couples TRBV2 to TRBJ2-5; 9 bases agree with TRBD2. The CDR3 extends over 14 amino acids. V trimming: 7 bases; J trimming: 9 bases; junction bases outside the gene matches: 12. Germline CDR1 and CDR2: SNHLY and FYNNEI. The CDR3 nucleotides are TGTGCCAGCAAACTGGCTAGCGGGGCTCGGGCCCAGTACTTC. It is translated as CASKLASGARAQYF.

The J gene is TRBJ1-1, the V gene TRBV7-9, with TRBD1 matching 7 bases. The CDR3 has 13 amino acids. V trimming: 6 bases; J trimming: 3 bases; junction bases outside the gene matches: 4. Germline V gene data show CDR1 as SEHNR and CDR2 as FQNEAQ (reference sequence). CDR3: CASSRTGDTEAFF. DNA of the CDR3: TGTGCCAGCAGTCGGACAGGCGACACTGAAGCTTTCTTT.

This clone is a singleton in its sample. The chain employs TRBV19 and TRBJ2-5; weak D call: TRBD2 (5 bases). V lost 6 bases and J lost 3, with 5 bases in between. This CDR3 is built from 11 residues. Germline lookup yields CDR1 LNHDA and CDR2 SQIVND (reference sequence). The CDR3, as DNA: TGTGCCAGTAGGAGGGAAGAGACCCAGTACTTC. This codes for CASRREETQYF.

The chain has TRBV5-1 and TRBJ2-5; TRBD2 agrees at 7 bases. The CDR3 has 13 residues. V was pared by 5 bases and J by 2 bases, with 3 bases of the junction left unmatched. Germline V gives CDR1 SGHRS, CDR2 YFSETQ. The CDR3 protein is CASRLAGQETQYF. DNA of the CDR3: TGCGCCAGCAGATTAGCGGGTCAAGAGACCCAGTACTTC.

The gene calls are TRBV25-1 and TRBJ1-3; D unresolved. Deletions cut 2 bases from V and 4 bases from J, with 9 bases between. Germline CDR1 reads MGHDK; CDR2 reads SYGVNS. CDR3 length: 14 amino acids. CDR3 DNA sequence: TGTGCCAGCAGTGAACGGCGGCAGGGAAACACCATATATTTT. Translation: CASSERRQGNTIYF.